This T cell receptor (beta chain) was found in a study of blood T cell repertoires in COVID-19. Study-wide background: Spain, Italy and the United States supplied samples that represented acute and convalescent COVID-19. T cells, B-cell-depleted T cells, or PBMCs provided the cDNA or gDNA that served as material.

This clone was counted many times. While infection was still active, Seattle patients were enrolled and then followed longitudinally. In the authors' methods: Amplification with reference gene primers provided the estimates of nucleated cell counts. Assay: immunoSEQ multiplex PCR; the TCRdb copy retains only in-frame clones and omits some. V and J calls and clone size follow that table, whereas D and trimming were derived from the DNA. Among about 63,000 clones listed, 81% were seen once. V trimming: 4 bases; J trimming: 5 bases; junction bases outside the gene matches: 6. CDR3 length: 15 amino acids. In germline, CDR1 is SGDLS, CDR2 YYNGEE.

The chain couples TRBV9 to TRBJ1-5, with 10 bases aligning to TRBD1. The sequenced sample consisted of peripheral blood. This receptor was identified in a man between 60 and 75 years old with COVID-19, enrolled during active disease. CDR3 sequence reads: CASSSSTGGYQPQHF. The CDR3 nucleotides read TGTGCCAGCAGCTCATCGACAGGGGGCTATCAGCCCCAGCATTTT.